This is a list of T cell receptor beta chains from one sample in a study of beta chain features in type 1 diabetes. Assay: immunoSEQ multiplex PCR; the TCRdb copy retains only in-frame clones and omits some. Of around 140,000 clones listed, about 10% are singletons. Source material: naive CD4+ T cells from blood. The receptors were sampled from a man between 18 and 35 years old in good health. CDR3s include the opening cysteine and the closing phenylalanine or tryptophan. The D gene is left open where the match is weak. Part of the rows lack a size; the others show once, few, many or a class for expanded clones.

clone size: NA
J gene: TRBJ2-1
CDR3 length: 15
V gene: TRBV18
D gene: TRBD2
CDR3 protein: CASSPSLAGVDEQFF
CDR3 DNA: TGTGCCAGCTCACCAAGCCTAGCGGGGGTCGATGAGCAGTTCTTC

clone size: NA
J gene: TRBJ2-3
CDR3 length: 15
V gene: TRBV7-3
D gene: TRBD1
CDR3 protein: CATDQGGLITDTQYF
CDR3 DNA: TGTGCCACCGACCAAGGGGGCCTAATAACAGATACGCAGTATTTT

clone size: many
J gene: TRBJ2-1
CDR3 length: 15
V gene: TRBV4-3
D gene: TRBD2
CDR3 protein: CASSHSTGLAGEQFF
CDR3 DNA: TGCGCCAGCAGCCATTCAACGGGACTAGCGGGGGAGCAGTTCTTC

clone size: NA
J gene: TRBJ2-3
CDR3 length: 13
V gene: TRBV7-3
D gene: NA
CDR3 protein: CASSLIVADTQYF
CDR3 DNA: TGTGCCAGCAGCTTAATTGTCGCAGATACGCAGTATTTT

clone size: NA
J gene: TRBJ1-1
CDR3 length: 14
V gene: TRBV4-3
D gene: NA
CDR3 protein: CASSHYDRNTEAFF
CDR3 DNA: TGCGCCAGCAGCCACTATGACAGGAACACTGAAGCTTTCTTT

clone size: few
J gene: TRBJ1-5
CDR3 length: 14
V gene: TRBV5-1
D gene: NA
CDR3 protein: CASSLGHSNQPQHF
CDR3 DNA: TGCGCCAGCAGCTTGGGACATAGCAATCAGCCCCAGCATTTT

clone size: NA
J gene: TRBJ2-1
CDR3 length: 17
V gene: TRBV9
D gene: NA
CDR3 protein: CASSVAWGASGYNEQFF
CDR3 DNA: TGTGCCAGCAGCGTAGCTTGGGGGGCTAGCGGCTACAATGAGCAGTTCTTC

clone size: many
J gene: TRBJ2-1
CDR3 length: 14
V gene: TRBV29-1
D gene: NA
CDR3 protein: CSVQLRYSYNEQFF
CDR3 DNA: TGCAGCGTGCAATTACGCTACTCCTACAATGAGCAGTTCTTC

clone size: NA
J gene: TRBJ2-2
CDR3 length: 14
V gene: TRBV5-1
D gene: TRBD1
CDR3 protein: CASSARQGVGELFF
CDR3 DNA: TGCGCCAGCAGCGCTCGACAGGGCGTGGGGGAGCTGTTTTTT

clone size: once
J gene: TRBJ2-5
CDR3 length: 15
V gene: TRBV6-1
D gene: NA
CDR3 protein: CASSAGGAIGETQYF
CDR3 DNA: TGTGCCAGCAGTGCGGGGGGCGCGATCGGTGAGACCCAGTACTTC

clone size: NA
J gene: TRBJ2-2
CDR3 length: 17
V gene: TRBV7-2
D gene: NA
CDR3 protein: CASSLDPNRASTGELFF
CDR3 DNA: TGTGCCAGCAGCTTAGATCCGAACAGGGCTTCCACCGGGGAGCTGTTTTTT

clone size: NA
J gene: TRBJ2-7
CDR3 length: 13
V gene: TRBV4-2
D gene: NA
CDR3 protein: CASSLLVTYEQYF
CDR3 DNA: TGTGCCAGCAGCTTACTAGTGACCTACGAGCAGTACTTC

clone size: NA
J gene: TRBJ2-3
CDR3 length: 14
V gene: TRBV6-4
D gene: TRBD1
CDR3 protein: CASSVGTGRDTQYF
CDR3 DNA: TGTGCCAGCAGTGTTGGGACAGGGAGAGATACGCAGTATTTT

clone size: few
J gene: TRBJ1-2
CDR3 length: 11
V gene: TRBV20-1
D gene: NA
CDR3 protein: CSASGHYGYTF
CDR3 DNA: TGCAGTGCTAGTGGGCACTATGGCTACACCTTC

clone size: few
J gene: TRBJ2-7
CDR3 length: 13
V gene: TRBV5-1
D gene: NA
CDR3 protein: CASSLTQPYEQYF
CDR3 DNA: TGCGCCAGCAGCTTGACACAGCCCTACGAGCAGTACTTC

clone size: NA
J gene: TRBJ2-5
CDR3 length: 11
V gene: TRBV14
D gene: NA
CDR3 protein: CASSPYRSLYF
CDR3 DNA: TGTGCCAGCAGCCCGTACAGAAGTCTGTACTTC

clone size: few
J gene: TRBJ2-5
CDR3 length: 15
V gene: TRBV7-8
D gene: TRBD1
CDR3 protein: CASSLGRGMQETQYF
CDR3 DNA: TGTGCCAGCAGCTTAGGCAGGGGGATGCAAGAGACCCAGTACTTC

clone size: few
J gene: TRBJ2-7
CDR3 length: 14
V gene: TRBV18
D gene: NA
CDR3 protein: CASSPPVQRSEQYF
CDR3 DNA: TGTGCCAGCTCACCACCGGTCCAGAGGTCCGAGCAGTACTTC

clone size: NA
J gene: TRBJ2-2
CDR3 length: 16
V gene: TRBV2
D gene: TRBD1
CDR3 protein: CASKPGQGGNTGELFF
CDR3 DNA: TGTGCCAGCAAGCCTGGACAGGGGGGGAACACCGGGGAGCTGTTTTTT

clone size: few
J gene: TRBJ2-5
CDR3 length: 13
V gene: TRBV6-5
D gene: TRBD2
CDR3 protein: CASSPGGQETQYF
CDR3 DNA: TGTGCCAGCAGTCCGGGGGGGCAAGAGACCCAGTACTTC

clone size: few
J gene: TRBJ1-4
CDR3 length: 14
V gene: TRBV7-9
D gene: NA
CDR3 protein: CASSPDVQGIKLFF
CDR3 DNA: TGTGCCAGCAGTCCCGACGTACAGGGAATAAAACTGTTTTTT

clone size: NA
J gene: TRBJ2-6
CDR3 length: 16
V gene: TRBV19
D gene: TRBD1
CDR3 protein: CASSLQGYSGANVLTF
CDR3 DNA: TGTGCCAGTAGTTTACAGGGGTACTCTGGGGCCAACGTCCTGACTTTC

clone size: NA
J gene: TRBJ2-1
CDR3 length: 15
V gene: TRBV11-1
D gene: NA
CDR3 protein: CASSLSGAQMDEQFF
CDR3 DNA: TGTGCCAGCAGCTTATCAGGGGCGCAGATGGATGAGCAGTTCTTC

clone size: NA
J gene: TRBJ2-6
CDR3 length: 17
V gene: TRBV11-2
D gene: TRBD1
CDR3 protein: CASSNRDRGSGANVLTF
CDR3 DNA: TGTGCCAGCAGCAACCGGGACAGGGGATCTGGGGCCAACGTCCTGACTTTC

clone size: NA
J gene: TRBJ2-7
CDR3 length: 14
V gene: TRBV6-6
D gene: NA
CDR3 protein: CASSSQDSLYEQYF
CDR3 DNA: TGTGCCAGCAGTTCCCAGGACAGTTTATACGAGCAGTACTTC

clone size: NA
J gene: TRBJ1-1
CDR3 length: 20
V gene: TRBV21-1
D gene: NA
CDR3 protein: CASSKATKPGQGAKNTEAFF
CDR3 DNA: TGTGCCAGCAGCAAAGCGACCAAGCCGGGACAGGGGGCGAAGAACACTGAAGCTTTCTTT

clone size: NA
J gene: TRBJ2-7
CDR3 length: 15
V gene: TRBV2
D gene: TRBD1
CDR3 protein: CASGDPGQGAYEQYF
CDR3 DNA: TGTGCCAGCGGAGATCCGGGACAGGGGGCCTACGAGCAGTACTTC

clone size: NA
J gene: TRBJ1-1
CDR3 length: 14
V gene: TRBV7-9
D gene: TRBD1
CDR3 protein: CASSPWTGNTEAFF
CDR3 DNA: TGTGCCAGCAGCCCCTGGACAGGGAACACTGAAGCTTTCTTT

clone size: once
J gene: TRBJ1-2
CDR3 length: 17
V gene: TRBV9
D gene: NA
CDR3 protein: CASSTPLDSLTNYGYTF
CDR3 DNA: TGTGCCAGCAGCACCCCCCTAGACAGTCTAACTAACTATGGCTACACCTTC

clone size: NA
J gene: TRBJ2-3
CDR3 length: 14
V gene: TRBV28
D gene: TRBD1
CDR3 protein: CASSGTGVPDTQYF
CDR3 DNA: TGTGCCAGCTCCGGGACAGGGGTCCCAGATACGCAGTATTTT

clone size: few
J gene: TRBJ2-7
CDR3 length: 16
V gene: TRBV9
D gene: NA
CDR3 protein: CASSVSFGGPSYEQYF
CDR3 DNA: TGTGCCAGCAGCGTGTCGTTCGGGGGGCCCTCCTACGAGCAGTACTTC

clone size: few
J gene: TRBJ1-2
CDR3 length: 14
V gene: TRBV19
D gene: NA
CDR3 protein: CASSRQPPNYGYTF
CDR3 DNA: TGTGCCAGTAGCCGACAGCCTCCTAACTATGGCTACACCTTC

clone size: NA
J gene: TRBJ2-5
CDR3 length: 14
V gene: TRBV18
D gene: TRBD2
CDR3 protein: CASSPPGGTHIQYF
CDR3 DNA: TGTGCCAGCTCACCACCGGGGGGGACGCATATCCAGTACTTC

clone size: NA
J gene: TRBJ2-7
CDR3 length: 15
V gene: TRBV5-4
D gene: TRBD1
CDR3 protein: CASRPQGASSYEQYF
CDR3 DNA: TGTGCCAGCAGGCCCCAGGGGGCCAGCTCCTACGAGCAGTACTTC

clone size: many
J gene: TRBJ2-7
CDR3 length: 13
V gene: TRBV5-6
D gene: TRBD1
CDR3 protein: CASSLDRGYEQYF
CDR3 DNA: TGTGCCAGCAGCTTGGACAGGGGGTACGAGCAGTACTTC

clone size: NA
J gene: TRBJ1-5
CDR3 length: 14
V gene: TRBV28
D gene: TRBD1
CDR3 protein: CASGGQGLYQPQHF
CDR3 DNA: TGTGCCAGTGGGGGACAGGGCCTATATCAGCCCCAGCATTTT

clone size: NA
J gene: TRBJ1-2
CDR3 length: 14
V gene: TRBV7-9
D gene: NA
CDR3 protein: CASSQRDSGYGYTF
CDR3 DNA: TGTGCCAGCAGCCAACGGGACTCTGGCTATGGCTACACCTTC

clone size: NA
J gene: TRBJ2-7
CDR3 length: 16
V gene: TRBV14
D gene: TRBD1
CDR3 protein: CASSQDFGTGGFEQYF
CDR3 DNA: TGTGCCAGCAGCCAAGACTTCGGGACAGGGGGCTTTGAGCAGTACTTC

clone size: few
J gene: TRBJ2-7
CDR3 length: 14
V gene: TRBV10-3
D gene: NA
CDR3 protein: CAISENRETYEQYF
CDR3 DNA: TGTGCCATCAGTGAGAACAGGGAAACCTACGAGCAGTACTTC

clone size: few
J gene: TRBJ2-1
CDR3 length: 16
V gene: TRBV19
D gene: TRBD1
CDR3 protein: CASRDRGPQNYNEQFF
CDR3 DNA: TGTGCCAGCCGGGACAGGGGGCCCCAGAACTACAATGAGCAGTTCTTC

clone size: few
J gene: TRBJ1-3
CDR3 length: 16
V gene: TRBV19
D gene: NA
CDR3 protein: CATQDRRFYFGNTIYF
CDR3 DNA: TGTGCCACCCAAGACCGGAGGTTTTATTTTGGAAACACCATATATTTT

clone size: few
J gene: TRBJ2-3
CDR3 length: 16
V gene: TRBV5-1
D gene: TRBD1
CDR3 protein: CASSLGDSKSTDTQYF
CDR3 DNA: TGCGCCAGCAGCTTGGGGGACAGTAAAAGCACAGATACGCAGTATTTT

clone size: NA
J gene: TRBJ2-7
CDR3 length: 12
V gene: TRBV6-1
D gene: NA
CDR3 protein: CASVGGSYEQYF
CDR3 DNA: TGTGCCAGCGTCGGGGGCTCCTACGAGCAGTACTTC